This TCR beta chain was obtained from a study of Ad26.COV2.S vaccination and SARS-CoV-2 variants. Sequencing was performed with immunoSEQ multiplex PCR; in TCRdb, only in-frame clones are kept and a portion is missing. This sample has some 480,000 clones, with 87% found just once. From germline, CDR1 is MNHEY and CDR2 SVGEGT. J was trimmed by 2 bases and V by 4 bases; bases with no gene match: 14. The CDR3 is made up of 19 amino acids. Regarding treatment: roughly 18 received Ad26.COV2.S at low or high dose, single or two shots; roughly 5 received placebo; per-sample allocation not given. All samples were drawn on day 63, counting from the first vaccine or placebo injection.

The gene calls are TRBV6-2 or TRBV6-3 and TRBJ2-7; 13 bases are a match to TRBD2. The source was peripheral blood, collected in a trial of Ad26.COV2.S vaccine versus placebo. The receptor was isolated from a person between 18 and 65 years old who received the Ad26.COV2.S COVID-19 vaccine or a placebo. The CDR3: CASSSGTSGTHIPTYEQYF. DNA for the CDR3: TGTGCCAGCAGTTCCGGGACTAGCGGGACTCACATCCCCACCTACGAGCAGTACTTC.